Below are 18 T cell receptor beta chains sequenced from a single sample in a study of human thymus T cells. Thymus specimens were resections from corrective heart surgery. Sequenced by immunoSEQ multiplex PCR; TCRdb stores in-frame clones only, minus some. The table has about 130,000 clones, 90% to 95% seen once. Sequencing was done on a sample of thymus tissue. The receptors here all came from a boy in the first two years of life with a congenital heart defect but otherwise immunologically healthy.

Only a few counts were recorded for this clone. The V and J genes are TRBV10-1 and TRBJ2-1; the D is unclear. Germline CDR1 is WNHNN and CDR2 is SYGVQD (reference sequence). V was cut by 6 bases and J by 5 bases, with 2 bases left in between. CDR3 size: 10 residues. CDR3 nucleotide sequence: TGCGCCAGCAGGGACAATGAGCAGTTCTTC. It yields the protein CASRDNEQFF.

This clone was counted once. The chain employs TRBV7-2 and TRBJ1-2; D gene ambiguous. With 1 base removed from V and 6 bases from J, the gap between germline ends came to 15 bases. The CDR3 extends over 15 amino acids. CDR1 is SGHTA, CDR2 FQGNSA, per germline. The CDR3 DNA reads TGTGCCAGCAGCTTAGAGCCTGGCGGAGATCATGGCTACACCTTC. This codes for CASSLEPGGDHGYTF.

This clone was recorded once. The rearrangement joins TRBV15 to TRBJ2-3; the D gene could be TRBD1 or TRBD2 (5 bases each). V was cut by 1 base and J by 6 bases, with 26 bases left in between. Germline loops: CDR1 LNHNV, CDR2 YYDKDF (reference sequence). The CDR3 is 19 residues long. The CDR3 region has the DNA TGTGCCACCAGCAGAGGACCGCCTCAGGGACCCCTCGGGTCTGATACGCAGTATTTT. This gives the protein CATSRGPPQGPLGSDTQYF.

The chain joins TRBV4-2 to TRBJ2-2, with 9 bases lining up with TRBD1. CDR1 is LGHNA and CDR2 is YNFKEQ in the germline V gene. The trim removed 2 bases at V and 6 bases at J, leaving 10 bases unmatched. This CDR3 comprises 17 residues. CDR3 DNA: TGTGCCAGCAGCCAACCTGAAAGGACAGGGGATCCCGGGGAGCTGTTTTTT. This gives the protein CASSQPERTGDPGELFF.

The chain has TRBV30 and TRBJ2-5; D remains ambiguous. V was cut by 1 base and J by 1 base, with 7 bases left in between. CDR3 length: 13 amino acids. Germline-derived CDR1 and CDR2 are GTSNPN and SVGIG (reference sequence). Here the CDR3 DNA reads TGTGCCTGGAGTGGGGGAATCCAAGAGACCCAGTACTTC. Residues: CAWSGGIQETQYF.

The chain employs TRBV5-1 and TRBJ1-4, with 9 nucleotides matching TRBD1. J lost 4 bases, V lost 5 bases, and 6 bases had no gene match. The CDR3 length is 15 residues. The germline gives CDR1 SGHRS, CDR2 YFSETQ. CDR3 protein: CASRPGTGINEKLFF. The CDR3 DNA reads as TGCGCCAGCAGACCTGGGACAGGGATTAATGAAAAACTGTTTTTT.

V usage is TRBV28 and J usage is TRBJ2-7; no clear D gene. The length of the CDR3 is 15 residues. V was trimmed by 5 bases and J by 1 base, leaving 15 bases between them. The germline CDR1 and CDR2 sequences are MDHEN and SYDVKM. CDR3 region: CASSLRRRRSYEQYF. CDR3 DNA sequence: TGTGCCAGCAGTCTCCGCAGGCGTCGGTCCTACGAGCAGTACTTC. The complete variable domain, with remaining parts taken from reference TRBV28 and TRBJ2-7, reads DVKVTQSSRYLVKRTGEKVFLECVQDMDHENMFWYRQDPGLGLRLIYFSYDVKMKEKGDIPEGYSVSREKKERFSLILESASTNQTSMYLCASSLRRRRSYEQYFGPGTRLTVT.

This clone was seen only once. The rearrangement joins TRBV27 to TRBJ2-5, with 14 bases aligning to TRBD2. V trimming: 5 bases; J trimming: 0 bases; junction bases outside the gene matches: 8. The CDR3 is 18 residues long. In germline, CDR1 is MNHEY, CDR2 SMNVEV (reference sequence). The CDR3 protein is CASSPRLAGGPYQETQYF. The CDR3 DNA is TGTGCCAGCAGTCCTCGACTAGCGGGGGGGCCGTACCAAGAGACCCAGTACTTC.

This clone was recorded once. As DNA, the CDR3 is TGTGCCAGCAGACCTCCAGTCTTAGTAGCCGGGGAGCTGTTTTTT. Translated: CASRPPVLVAGELFF. The V and J genes are TRBV6-1 and TRBJ2-2; D gene ambiguous. V lost 6 bases to trimming and J lost 6 bases, with 17 bases between them. The CDR3 has 15 residues. CDR1 MNHNS and CDR2 SASEGT come from the germline V gene.

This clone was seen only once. The CDR3 DNA reads TGCGCCAGCAGTTGCGAAACAGATACGCAGTATTTT. Encoded protein: CASSCETDTQYF. V usage is TRBV5-1 and J usage is TRBJ2-3; no clear D gene. Germline values: CDR1 SGHRS, CDR2 YFSETQ. V was clipped by 5 bases and J by 3 bases, with 7 bases between them. The CDR3 covers 12 residues.

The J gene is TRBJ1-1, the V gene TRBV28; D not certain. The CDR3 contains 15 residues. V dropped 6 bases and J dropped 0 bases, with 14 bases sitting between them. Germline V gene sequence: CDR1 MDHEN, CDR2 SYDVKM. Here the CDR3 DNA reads TGTGCCAGCAGCAAGGCTAGGGAGTTGAACACTGAAGCTTTCTTT. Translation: CASSKARELNTEAFF.

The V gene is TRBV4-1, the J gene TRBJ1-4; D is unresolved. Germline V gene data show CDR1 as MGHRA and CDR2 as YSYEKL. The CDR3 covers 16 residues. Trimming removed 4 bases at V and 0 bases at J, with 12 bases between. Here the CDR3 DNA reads TGCGCCAGCAGCCTTACTCCAAGGGCAACTAATGAAAAACTGTTTTTT. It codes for CASSLTPRATNEKLFF.

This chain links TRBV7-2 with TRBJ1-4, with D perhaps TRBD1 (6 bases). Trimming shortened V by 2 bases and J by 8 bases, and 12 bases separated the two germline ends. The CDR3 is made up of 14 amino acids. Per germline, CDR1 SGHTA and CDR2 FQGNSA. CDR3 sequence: CASSLQGMREKLFF. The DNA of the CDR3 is TGTGCCAGCAGCTTACAGGGGATGAGAGAAAAACTGTTTTTT.

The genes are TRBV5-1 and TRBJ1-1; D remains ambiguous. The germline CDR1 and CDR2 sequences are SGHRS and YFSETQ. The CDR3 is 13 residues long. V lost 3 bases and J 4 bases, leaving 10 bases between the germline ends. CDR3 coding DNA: TGCGCCAGCAGCTATGAGGGTTGCACTGAAGCTTTCTTT. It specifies CASSYEGCTEAFF.

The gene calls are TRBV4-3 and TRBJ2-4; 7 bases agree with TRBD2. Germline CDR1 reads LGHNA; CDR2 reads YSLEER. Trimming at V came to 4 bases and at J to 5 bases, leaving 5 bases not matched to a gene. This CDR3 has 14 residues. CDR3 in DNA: TGCGCCAGCAGCCGCGGACTAGGGGAAAACATTCAGTACTTC. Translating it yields CASSRGLGENIQYF.

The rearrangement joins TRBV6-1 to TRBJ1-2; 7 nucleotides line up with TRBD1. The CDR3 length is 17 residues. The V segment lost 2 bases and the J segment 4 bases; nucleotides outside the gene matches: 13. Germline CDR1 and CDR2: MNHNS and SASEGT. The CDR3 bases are TGTGCCAGCAGTGAATCAGGGGGAAGAGGTCCTTTCTATGGCTACACCTTC. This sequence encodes CASSESGGRGPFYGYTF.

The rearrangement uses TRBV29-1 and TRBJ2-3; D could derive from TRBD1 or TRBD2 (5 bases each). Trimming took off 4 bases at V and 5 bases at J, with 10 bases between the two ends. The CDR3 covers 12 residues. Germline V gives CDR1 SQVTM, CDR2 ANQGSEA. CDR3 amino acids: CSVGGVRDTQYF. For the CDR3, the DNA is TGCAGCGTTGGAGGGGTGCGAGATACGCAGTATTTT.

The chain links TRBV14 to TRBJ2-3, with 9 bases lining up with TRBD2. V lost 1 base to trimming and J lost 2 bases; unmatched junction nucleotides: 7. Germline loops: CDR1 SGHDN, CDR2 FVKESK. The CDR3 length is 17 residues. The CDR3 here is CASSQGAGGRSTDTQYF. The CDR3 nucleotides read TGTGCCAGCAGCCAAGGAGCGGGGGGTCGCTCCACAGATACGCAGTATTTT.